The clone carrying this TCR beta chain came up a few times. The CDR3 runs 17 residues. CDR1 SGHTA and CDR2 FQGNSA come from the germline V gene. V trimming: 1 base; J trimming: 6 bases; junction bases outside the gene matches: 10. The data were obtained in a study of early T cells in non-severe SARS-CoV-2 infection. Individual cDNA molecules were tagged with unique molecular identifiers, the study reported. TCRdb recomputed calls from the 5' RACE reads with MiXCR, one row per CDR3 protein. Altogether 77,000 or so distinct CDR3 sequences are present, about 14% being singletons, with the ten largest covering less than 5%.

The J gene is TRBJ2-2, the V gene TRBV7-2, with 8 bases aligning to TRBD2. The sequences come from whole blood, collected at baseline. This clonotype originated in an adult who was a healthcare worker with PCR-confirmed SARS-CoV-2 infection or an uninfected control (not recorded which). CDR3 sequence: CASSLEASAGDAGELFF. The DNA for the CDR3 is TGTGCCAGCAGCTTAGAAGCCTCAGCGGGAGATGCCGGGGAGCTGTTTTTT.